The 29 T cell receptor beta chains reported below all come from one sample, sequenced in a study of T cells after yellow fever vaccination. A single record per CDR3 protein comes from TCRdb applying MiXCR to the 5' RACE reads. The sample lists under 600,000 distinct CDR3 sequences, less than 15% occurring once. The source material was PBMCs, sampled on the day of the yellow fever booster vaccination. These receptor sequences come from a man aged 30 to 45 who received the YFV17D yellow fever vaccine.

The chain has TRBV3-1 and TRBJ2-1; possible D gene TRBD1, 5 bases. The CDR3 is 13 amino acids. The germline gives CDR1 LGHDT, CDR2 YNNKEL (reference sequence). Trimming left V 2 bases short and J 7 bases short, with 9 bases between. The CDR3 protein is CASSQRGRNEQFF. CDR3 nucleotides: TGTGCCAGCAGCCAAAGGGGTCGTAATGAGCAGTTCTTC.

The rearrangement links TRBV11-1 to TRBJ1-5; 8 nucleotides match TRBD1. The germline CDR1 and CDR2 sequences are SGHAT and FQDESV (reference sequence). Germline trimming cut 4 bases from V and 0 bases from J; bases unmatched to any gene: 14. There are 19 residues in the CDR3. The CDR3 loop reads CASSSEGGTGKYSNQPQHF. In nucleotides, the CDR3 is TGTGCCAGCAGCTCCGAAGGGGGGACAGGTAAATATAGCAATCAGCCCCAGCATTTT.

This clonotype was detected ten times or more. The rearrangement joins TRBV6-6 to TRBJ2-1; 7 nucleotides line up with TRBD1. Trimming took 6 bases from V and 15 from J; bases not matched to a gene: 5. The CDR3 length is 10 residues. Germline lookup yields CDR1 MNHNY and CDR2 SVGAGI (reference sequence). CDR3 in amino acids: CASRGQELFF. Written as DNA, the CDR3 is TGTGCCAGCAGAGGACAGGAACTGTTCTTC.

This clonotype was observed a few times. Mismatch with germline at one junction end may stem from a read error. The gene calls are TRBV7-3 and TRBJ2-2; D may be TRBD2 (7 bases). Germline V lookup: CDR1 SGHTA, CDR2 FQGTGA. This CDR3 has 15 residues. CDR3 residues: CASSLTTGGGGELFF. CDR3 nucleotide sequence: TGTGCCAGCAGCCTAACGACGGGGGGCGGCGGGGAGCTGTTTTTT. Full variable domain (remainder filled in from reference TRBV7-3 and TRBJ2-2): GAGVSQTPSNKVTEKGKYVELRCDPISGHTALYWYRQSLGQGPEFLIYFQGTGAADDSGLPNDRFFAVRPEGSVSTLKIQRTERGDSAVYLCASSLTTGGGGELFFGEGSRLTVL.

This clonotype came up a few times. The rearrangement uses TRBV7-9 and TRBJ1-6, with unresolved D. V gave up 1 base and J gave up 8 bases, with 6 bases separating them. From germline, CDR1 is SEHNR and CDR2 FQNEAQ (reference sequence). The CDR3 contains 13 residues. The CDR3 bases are TGTGCCAGCAGCTTAGGAACCGATTCACCCCTCCACTTT. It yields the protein CASSLGTDSPLHF.

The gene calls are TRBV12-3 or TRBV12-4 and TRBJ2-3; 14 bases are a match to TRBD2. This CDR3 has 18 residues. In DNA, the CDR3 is TGTACCTTCTGTCCCCGACTAGCGGGAGGGCCCGGGACAGATACGCAGTATTTT. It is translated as CTFCPRLAGGPGTDTQYF.

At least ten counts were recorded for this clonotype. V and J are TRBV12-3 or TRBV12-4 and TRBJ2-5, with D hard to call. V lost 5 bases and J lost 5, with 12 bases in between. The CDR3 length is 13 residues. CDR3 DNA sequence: TGTGCCAGCAGTCCCGGTCCCAAGGAGACCCAGTACTTC. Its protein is CASSPGPKETQYF.

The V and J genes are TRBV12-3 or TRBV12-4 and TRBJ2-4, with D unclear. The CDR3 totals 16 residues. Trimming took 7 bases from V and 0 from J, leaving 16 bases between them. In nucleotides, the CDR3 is TGTGCCAGCACCCTCACTGGCCCTTTAGCCAAAAACATTCAGTACTTC. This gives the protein CASTLTGPLAKNIQYF.

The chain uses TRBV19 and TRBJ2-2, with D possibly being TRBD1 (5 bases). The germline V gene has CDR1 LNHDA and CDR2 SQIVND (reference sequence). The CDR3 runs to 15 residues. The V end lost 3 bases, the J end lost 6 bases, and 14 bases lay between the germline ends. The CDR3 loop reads CASSILPQGSGELFF. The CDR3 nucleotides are TGTGCCAGTAGTATTCTCCCCCAGGGATCCGGGGAGCTGTTTTTT.

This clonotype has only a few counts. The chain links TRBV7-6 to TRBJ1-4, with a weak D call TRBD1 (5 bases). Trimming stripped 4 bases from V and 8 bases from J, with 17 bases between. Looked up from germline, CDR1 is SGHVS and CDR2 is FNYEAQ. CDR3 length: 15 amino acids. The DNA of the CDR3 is TGTGCCAGCAGCTGGGGTGGGACCGGTAGGGAAAAACTGTTTTTT. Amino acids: CASSWGGTGREKLFF.

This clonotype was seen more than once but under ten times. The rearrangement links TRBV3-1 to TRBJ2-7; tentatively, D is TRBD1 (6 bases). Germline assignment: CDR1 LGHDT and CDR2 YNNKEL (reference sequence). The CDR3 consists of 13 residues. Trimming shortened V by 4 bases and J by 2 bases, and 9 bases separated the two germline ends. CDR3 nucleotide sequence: TGTGCCAGCAGCCGGGACATAGCCTACGAGCAGTACTTC. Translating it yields CASSRDIAYEQYF.

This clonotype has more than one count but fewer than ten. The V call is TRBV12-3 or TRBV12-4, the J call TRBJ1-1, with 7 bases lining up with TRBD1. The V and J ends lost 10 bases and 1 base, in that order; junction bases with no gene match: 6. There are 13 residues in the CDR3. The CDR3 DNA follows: TGTGCCACAACAGGGGCCGGGAACACTGAAGCTTTCTTT. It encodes CATTGAGNTEAFF.

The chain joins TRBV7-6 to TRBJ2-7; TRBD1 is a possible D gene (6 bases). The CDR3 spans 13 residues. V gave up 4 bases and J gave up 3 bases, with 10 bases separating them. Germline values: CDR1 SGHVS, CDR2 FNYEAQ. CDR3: CASSSLGGYEQYF. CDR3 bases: TGTGCCAGCAGCTCCCTAGGGGGCTACGAGCAGTACTTC.

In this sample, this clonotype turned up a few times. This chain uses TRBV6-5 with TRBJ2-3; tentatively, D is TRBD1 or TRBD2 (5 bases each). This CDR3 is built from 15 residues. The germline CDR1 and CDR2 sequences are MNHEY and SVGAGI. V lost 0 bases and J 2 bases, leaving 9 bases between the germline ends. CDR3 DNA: TGTGCCAGCAGTTACTCGACAGCGGACACAGATACGCAGTATTTT. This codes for CASSYSTADTDTQYF.

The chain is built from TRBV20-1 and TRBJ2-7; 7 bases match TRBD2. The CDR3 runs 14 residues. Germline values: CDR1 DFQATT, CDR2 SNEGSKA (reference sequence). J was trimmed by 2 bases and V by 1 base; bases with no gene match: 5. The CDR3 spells CSARGWDYAYEQYF. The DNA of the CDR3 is TGCAGTGCTAGAGGATGGGACTACGCCTACGAGCAGTACTTC.

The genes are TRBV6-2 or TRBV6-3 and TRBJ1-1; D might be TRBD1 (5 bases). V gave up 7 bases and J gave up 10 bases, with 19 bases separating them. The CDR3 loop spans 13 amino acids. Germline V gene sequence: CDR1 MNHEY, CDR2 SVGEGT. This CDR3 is CASTGGNPFGAFF. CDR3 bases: TGTGCCAGCACCGGGGGGAACCCCTTTGGAGCTTTCTTT.

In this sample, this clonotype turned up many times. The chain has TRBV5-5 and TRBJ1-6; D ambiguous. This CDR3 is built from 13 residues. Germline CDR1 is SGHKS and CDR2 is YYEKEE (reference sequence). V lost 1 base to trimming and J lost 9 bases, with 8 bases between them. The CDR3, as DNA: TGTGCCAGCAGCTTGCCTAAGACTTCACCCCTCCACTTT. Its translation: CASSLPKTSPLHF.

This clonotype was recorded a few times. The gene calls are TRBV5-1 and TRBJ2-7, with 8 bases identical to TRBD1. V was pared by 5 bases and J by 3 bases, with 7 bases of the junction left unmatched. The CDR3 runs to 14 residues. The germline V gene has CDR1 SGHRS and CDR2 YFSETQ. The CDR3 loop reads CASSRGQEGYEQYF. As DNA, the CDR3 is TGCGCCAGCAGTCGGGGACAGGAGGGCTACGAGCAGTACTTC.

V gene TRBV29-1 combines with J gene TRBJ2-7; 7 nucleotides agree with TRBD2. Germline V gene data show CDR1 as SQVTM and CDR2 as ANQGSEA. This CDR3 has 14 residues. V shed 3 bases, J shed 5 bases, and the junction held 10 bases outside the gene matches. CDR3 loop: CSVDGPMGGNEQYF. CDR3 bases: TGCAGCGTTGATGGTCCAATGGGGGGGAACGAGCAGTACTTC.

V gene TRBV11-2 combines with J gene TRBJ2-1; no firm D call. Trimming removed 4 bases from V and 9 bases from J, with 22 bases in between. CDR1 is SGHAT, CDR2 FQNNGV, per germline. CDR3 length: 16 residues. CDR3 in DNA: TGTGCCAGCAGCTCCCCAACGGTGATGCTGGGCGTTGAGCAGTTCTTC. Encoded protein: CASSSPTVMLGVEQFF.

DNA of the CDR3: TGCAGTGCTCCCCCCGACGGGAGTGTGGATACGCAGTATTTT. Amino acid sequence: CSAPPDGSVDTQYF. The V and J genes are TRBV20-1 and TRBJ2-3; possible D gene TRBD2, 6 bases. Germline V lookup: CDR1 DFQATT, CDR2 SNEGSKA (reference sequence). The length of the CDR3 is 14 residues. Trimming shortened V by 5 bases and J by 6 bases, and 18 bases separated the two germline ends.

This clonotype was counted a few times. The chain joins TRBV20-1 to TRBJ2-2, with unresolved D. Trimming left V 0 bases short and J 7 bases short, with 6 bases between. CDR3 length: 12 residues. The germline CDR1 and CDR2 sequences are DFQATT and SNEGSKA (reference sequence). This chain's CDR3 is CSARELIGELFF. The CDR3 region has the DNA TGCAGTGCTAGAGAACTAATCGGGGAGCTGTTTTTT.

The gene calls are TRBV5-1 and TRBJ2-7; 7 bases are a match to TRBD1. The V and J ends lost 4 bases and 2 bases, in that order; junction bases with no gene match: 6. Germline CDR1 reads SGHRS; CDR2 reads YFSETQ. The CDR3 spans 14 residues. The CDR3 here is CASSEGTATYEQYF. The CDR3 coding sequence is TGCGCCAGCAGCGAAGGGACAGCAACCTACGAGCAGTACTTC.

The CDR3 DNA reads as TGTGCCAGCAGCCGTAACCTTACTCGATCCGGTAACGGGGAGCTGTTTTTT. Translated, it gives CASSRNLTRSGNGELFF. The genes are TRBV21-1 and TRBJ2-2. TRBV21-1 is a pseudogene segment. The CDR3 sequence is 17 residues long.

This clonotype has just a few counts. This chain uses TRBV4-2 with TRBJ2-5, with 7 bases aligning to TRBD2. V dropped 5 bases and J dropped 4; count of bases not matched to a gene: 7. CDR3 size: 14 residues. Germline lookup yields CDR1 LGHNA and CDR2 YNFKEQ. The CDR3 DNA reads TGTGCCAGCAGCTACGGGAGGATGGGAGAGACCCAGTACTTC. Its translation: CASSYGRMGETQYF.

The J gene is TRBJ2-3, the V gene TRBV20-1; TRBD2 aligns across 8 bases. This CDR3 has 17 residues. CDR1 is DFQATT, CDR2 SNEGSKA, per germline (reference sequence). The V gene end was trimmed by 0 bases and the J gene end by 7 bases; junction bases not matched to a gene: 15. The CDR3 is CSARDLALAGDKNTQYF. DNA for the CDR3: TGCAGTGCTAGAGATCTGGCGCTAGCGGGCGACAAAAATACGCAGTATTTT.

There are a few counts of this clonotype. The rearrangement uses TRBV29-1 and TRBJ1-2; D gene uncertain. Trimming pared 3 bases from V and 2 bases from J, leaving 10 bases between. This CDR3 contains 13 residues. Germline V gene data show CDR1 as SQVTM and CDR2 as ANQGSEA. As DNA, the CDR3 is TGCAGCGTTGACGGCACCCGGAACTATGGCTACACCTTC. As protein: CSVDGTRNYGYTF.

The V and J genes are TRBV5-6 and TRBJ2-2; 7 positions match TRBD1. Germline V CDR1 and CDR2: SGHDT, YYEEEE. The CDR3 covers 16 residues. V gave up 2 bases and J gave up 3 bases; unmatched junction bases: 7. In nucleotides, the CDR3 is TGTGCCAGCAGCTTTGATCACCAGGGGGACACCGGGGAGCTGTTTTTT. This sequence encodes CASSFDHQGDTGELFF.

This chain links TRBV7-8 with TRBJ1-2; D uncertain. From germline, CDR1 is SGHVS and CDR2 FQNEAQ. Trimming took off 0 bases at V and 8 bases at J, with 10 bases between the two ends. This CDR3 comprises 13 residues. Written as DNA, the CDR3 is TGTGCCAGCAGCTTAGCGGAAGCCGACGGCTACACCTTC. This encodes CASSLAEADGYTF.